This T cell receptor (beta chain) was profiled in a study of Tregs in tolerant kidney transplant recipients. The protocol was immunoSEQ multiplex PCR, while the TCRdb copy is restricted to in-frame clones and leaves out a portion. The sample has roughly 120,000 clones, roughly nine tenths seen once; the top ten hold approximately 0.54%. The junction had 1 base not matched to a gene; V was cut back by 1 base and J by 2 bases. The CDR3 length is 14 residues. Germline V gives CDR1 KGHSH, CDR2 LQKENI. This TCR derives from a human donor in good health. Sample: CD4+ T cells from blood. V usage is TRBV18 and J usage is TRBJ2-5; 7 nucleotides line up with TRBD1. Written as DNA, the CDR3 is TGTGCCAGCTCACCACGGGGACAGCAAGAGACCCAGTACTTC. It codes for CASSPRGQQETQYF.